The TCR beta chain described here comes from a study of T-cell reconstitution after alpha-beta-depleted transplantation in children. General observations from the study: T-cell numbers and diversity, one year after transplant, stemmed largely from T cells that were newly produced. Certain patients had high TCRbeta diversity at day 60, and it came from recipient T cells and thymic progenitors that survived. Alpha-beta T cells about two months after transplant reportedly derived from several hundred expanded graft clones.

Preparation of the TCRbeta library involved a method that used unique molecular identifiers. MiXCR was run by TCRdb on the PCR reads, yielding one entry per CDR3 protein. The repertoire holds 110,000 or so distinct CDR3 sequences, with about 6% as singletons. The ends were cut back, 3 bases at V and 6 bases at J, with 20 bases in the middle. Looked up from germline, CDR1 is KGHDR and CDR2 is SFDVKD. The CDR3 sequence is 17 residues long. Notes on this clonotype: Its specificity is not known.

This clonotype was sampled from a male patient aged 2 to 9 who had a stem cell transplant for acute lymphoblastic leukemia, so the T cells may come from the graft donor. The specimen comprised PBMCs, mostly from graft donor cells, sampled 360 days after TCRalphabeta/CD19-depleted stem cell transplant. The V and J genes are TRBV24-1 and TRBJ2-1; D remains ambiguous. As DNA, the CDR3 is TGTGCCACCAGTGATCCCTTGGACGGTCGTCGGGCCAATGAGCAGTTCTTC. Its translation is CATSDPLDGRRANEQFF.